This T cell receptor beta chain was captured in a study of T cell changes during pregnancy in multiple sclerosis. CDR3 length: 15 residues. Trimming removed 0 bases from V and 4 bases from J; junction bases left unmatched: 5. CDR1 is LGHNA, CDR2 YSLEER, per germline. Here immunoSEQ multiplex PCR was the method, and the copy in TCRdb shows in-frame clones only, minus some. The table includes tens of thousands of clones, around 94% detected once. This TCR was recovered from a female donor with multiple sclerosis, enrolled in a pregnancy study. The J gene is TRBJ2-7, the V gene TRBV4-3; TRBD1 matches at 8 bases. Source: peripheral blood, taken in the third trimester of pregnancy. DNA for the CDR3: TGCGCCAGCAGCCAAGATCTCAGGGGGCAATACGAGCAGTACTTC. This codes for CASSQDLRGQYEQYF.